Following are 20 T cell receptor beta chains from one sample sequenced in a study of T cells in Graves' hyperthyroidism and ophthalmopathy. There were TCR beta CDR3 regions amplified from RNA transcripts. In the first-round RT-PCR of the TCR CDR3, the HTBI primer set was used. TCRdb re-derived calls from the multiplex PCR reads in MiXCR, one entry per CDR3 protein. The table shows about 400,000 distinct CDR3 sequences, with more than 13% occurring only once. The sequencing input was blood. Receptor source: a woman aged 25 to 45 with Graves' hyperthyroidism.

About this clonotype itself: One end of the junction does not line up with germline, which may come from a read error. V usage is TRBV6-2 or TRBV6-3 and J usage is TRBJ2-5; TRBD2 agrees at 12 bases. The CDR3 contains 16 residues. Germline V lookup: CDR1 MNHEY, CDR2 SVGEGT. The CDR3 bases are TGTGACAGCAGAGAACCTAGCGGGAGGGCACAAGAGACCCAGTACTTC. It specifies CDSREPSGRAQETQYF.

This clonotype was seen a single time. The rearrangement joins TRBV6-1 to TRBJ1-2; tentative D call: TRBD1 (6 bases). CDR3 size: 13 residues. The germline gives CDR1 MNHNS, CDR2 SASEGT. Between the trimmed V and J ends, which lost 7 bases and 4 bases, there was a span of 13 bases. This CDR3 reads CASNPGGGYGYTF. The DNA of the CDR3 is TGTGCCAGCAATCCGGGGGGCGGCTATGGCTACACCTTC.

This clonotype showed up just a few times. The J gene is TRBJ2-2, the V gene TRBV12-3 or TRBV12-4; unclear D gene. The CDR3 runs 14 residues. Trimming left V 4 bases short and J 10 bases short, with 16 bases between. The CDR3 sequence is CASSSPLGWAELFF. CDR3 sequence (DNA): TGTGCCAGCAGTTCCCCCCTGGGGTGGGCGGAGCTGTTTTTT.

This clonotype was counted many times. The chain joins TRBV7-8 to TRBJ2-1; 9 nucleotides match TRBD2. This CDR3 is 14 amino acids long. V lost 7 bases, J lost 9 bases, and 10 bases stayed unmatched. Germline-derived CDR1 and CDR2 are SGHVS and FQNEAQ. CDR3 nucleotides: TGTGCCAGCACCCAGCGGGAGGTTCAGGGTGAGCAGTTCTTC. This encodes CASTQREVQGEQFF.

This clonotype was seen a handful of times. The chain uses TRBV15 and TRBJ1-3; D remains unclear. Germline V gene lookup returns CDR1 LNHNV and CDR2 YYDKDF (reference sequence). There are 15 residues in the CDR3. The V and J ends lost 3 bases and 0 bases respectively, with 9 bases between them. Here the CDR3 reads CATSRGDNSGNTIYF. CDR3 coding DNA: TGTGCCACCAGCAGGGGCGACAACTCTGGAAACACCATATATTTT.

In this sample, this clonotype turned up many times. The rearrangement uses TRBV7-9 and TRBJ2-1; no firm D call. The CDR3 extends over 11 amino acids. V lost 2 bases to trimming and J lost 8 bases, with 4 bases between them. Germline V gene lookup returns CDR1 SEHNR and CDR2 FQNEAQ (reference sequence). The CDR3 here is CASSLLDEQFF. The CDR3, as DNA: TGTGCCAGCAGCTTACTAGATGAGCAGTTCTTC.

This clonotype showed up many times. The chain links TRBV7-2 to TRBJ2-7, with 10 bases that match TRBD1. This CDR3 is 15 amino acids long. V lost 3 bases, J lost 4 bases, and 6 bases stayed unmatched. Germline CDR1 and CDR2: SGHTA and FQGNSA. In DNA, the CDR3 is TGTGCCAGCAGCTTTGACAGGGGGCTTTGGTACGAGCAGTACTTC. Its translation: CASSFDRGLWYEQYF.

This clonotype was observed many times. J is TRBJ1-4 and V is TRBV3-1; TRBD1 matches 7 bases. Germline V gives CDR1 LGHDT, CDR2 YNNKEL (reference sequence). The CDR3 is 15 residues long. V was clipped by 3 bases and J by 1 base; unmatched bases: 2. For the CDR3, the DNA is TGTGCCAGCAGCCAGTGGACAGGAACTAATGAAAAACTGTTTTTT. It codes for CASSQWTGTNEKLFF.

V gene TRBV6-1 combines with J gene TRBJ2-7; perhaps TRBD1 as D (5 bases). Trimming took 4 bases from V and 3 from J, leaving 10 bases between them. The CDR3 loop spans 13 amino acids. The germline V gene encodes CDR1 MNHNS and CDR2 SASEGT. CDR3 sequence reads: CASSGTRYYEQYF. DNA for the CDR3: TGTGCCAGCAGTGGGACACGTTACTACGAGCAGTACTTC.

This chain joins TRBV3-1 and TRBJ2-2, with D maybe TRBD1 (6 bases). V was clipped by 3 bases and J by 4 bases, with 9 bases between them. This CDR3 region has 14 residues. CDR1 LGHDT and CDR2 YNNKEL come from the germline V gene (reference sequence). CDR3 sequence: CASSHRGSTGELFF. The CDR3 DNA reads as TGTGCCAGCAGCCACAGGGGTAGCACCGGGGAGCTGTTTTTT.

The chain's CDR3 is CASTESGPSPQFF. In DNA, the CDR3 is TGTGCCAGCACCGAATCCGGTCCGTCCCCGCAGTTCTTC. The chain has TRBV9 and TRBJ2-1; no firm D call. V was shortened by 6 bases and J by 12 bases, with 19 bases between the two germline ends. CDR1 SGDLS and CDR2 YYNGEE come from the germline V gene. This CDR3 is 13 amino acids long.

There are a few counts of this clonotype. The chain employs TRBV14 and TRBJ2-1; 13 nucleotides agree with TRBD2. The CDR3 extends over 14 amino acids. V was clipped by 8 bases and J by 10 bases; unmatched bases: 8. Germline V gene lookup returns CDR1 SGHDN and CDR2 FVKESK. In DNA form, the CDR3 reads TGTGCCAGCGGATGGACTAGCGGGAGTGGGGAGCAGTTCTTC. Translation: CASGWTSGSGEQFF. The full variable domain, rest sourced from reference TRBV14 and TRBJ2-1, is EAGVTQFPSHSVIEKGQTVTLRCDPISGHDNLYWYRRVMGKEIKFLLHFVKESKQDESGMPNNRFLAERTGGTYSTLKVQPAELEDSGVYFCASGWTSGSGEQFFGPGTRLTVL.

The chain combines TRBV6-1 with TRBJ2-2, with a possible D match to TRBD2 (6 bases). Trimming removed 11 bases from V and 7 bases from J, with 11 bases in between. The CDR3 totals 11 residues. CDR1 MNHNS and CDR2 SASEGT come from the germline V gene. CDR3 region: CAVNGGGELFF. The CDR3, as DNA: TGTGCCGTCAACGGGGGCGGGGAGCTGTTTTTT.

This clonotype was found a few times. V and J are TRBV7-3 and TRBJ1-5; D possibly corresponds to TRBD1 (5 bases). Germline CDR1 reads SGHTA; CDR2 reads FQGTGA. The CDR3 sequence is 14 residues long. V lost 0 bases and J lost 11, with 14 bases in between. DNA of the CDR3: TGTGCCAGCAGCTTAACAGGGGCCCTGGGGGCCCAGCATTTT. This translates into CASSLTGALGAQHF. The full variable domain, rest sourced from reference TRBV7-3 and TRBJ1-5, is GAGVSQTPSNKVTEKGKYVELRCDPISGHTALYWYRQSLGQGPEFLIYFQGTGAADDSGLPNDRFFAVRPEGSVSTLKIQRTERGDSAVYLCASSLTGALGAQHFGDGTRLSIL.

The genes are TRBV12-5 and TRBJ2-1; the D is unclear. The CDR3 length is 16 residues. V was cut by 2 bases and J by 0 bases, with 11 bases left in between. Germline V gene data show CDR1 as LGHNT and CDR2 as FRNRAP. The CDR3 DNA sequence: TGTGCTAGTGGTTTGTCTTGGAGTTCCTCCTACAATGAGCAGTTCTTC. Translated, it gives CASGLSWSSSYNEQFF.

The chain is built from TRBV20-1 and TRBJ2-7; D unresolved. The length of the CDR3 is 12 residues. Germline loops: CDR1 DFQATT, CDR2 SNEGSKA (reference sequence). The CDR3 coding sequence is TGCAGGGCCTCAATCGACGGATACGAGCAGTACTTC. Translated: CRASIDGYEQYF.

V is TRBV10-1 and J is TRBJ2-7, with D unclear. V was cut by 0 bases and J by 0 bases, with 12 bases left in between. The germline V gene encodes CDR1 WNHNN and CDR2 SYGVQD (reference sequence). The CDR3 is made up of 16 amino acids. The CDR3 reads CASSESATKSSYEQYF. The CDR3 DNA is TGCGCCAGCAGTGAGTCGGCGACAAAAAGCTCCTACGAGCAGTACTTC.

This clonotype was recorded a few times. This rearrangement joins TRBV6-1 to TRBJ2-1; TRBD2 aligns across 8 bases. The CDR3 spans 16 residues. V gave up 6 bases and J gave up 5 bases; unmatched junction bases: 12. In germline, CDR1 is MNHNS, CDR2 SASEGT. The CDR3 loop reads CASRTLGTSAHNEQFF. CDR3 DNA sequence: TGTGCCAGCAGAACCCTTGGGACTAGTGCCCACAATGAGCAGTTCTTC.

A few counts support this clonotype. The CDR3 DNA sequence: TGTGCCACCTTCGGACACGACTATGGCTACACCTTC. Amino acids: CATFGHDYGYTF. The J gene is TRBJ1-2, the V gene TRBV24-1, with D maybe TRBD1 (5 bases). The CDR3 contains 12 residues. V was clipped by 9 bases and J by 3 bases, with 10 bases between them. Germline V gene data show CDR1 as KGHDR and CDR2 as SFDVKD.

This clonotype has a count of ten or more. V usage is TRBV30 and J usage is TRBJ2-7; a weak D match, TRBD2 (6 bases). The CDR3 loop spans 13 amino acids. V was cut by 0 bases and J by 6 bases, with 12 bases left in between. CDR1 and CDR2 from the germline V gene are GTSNPN and SVGIG (reference sequence). In DNA form, the CDR3 reads TGTGCCTGGAGTGTACGTCGGGGAGGCGAGCAGTACTTC. Its translation is CAWSVRRGGEQYF.